This record concerns one T cell receptor beta chain sequence. No antigen is known for it. The time point denotes: week 23, last vaccination. It was 300 ug of mutant IDH1 20-mer peptide that made up each vaccine dose, given with topical imiquimod. The table came from immunoSEQ multiplex PCR; TCRdb's copy has only in-frame clones and leaves some out. This sample has 40,000 or so clones, with about 88% found just once. These data are taken from a study of a mutant IDH1 vaccine in newly diagnosed glioma. Study background: Most patients had radiochemotherapy with temozolomide before enrollment; others had one alone. Findings of the study overall: Among all patients, vaccine-induced immune responses occurred in 90% to 95%.

V lost 6 bases, J lost 6 bases, and 22 bases lay in between. The germline CDR1 and CDR2 sequences are SGHDT and YYEEEE. The CDR3 runs 15 residues. The sample consisted of PBMCs, taken from a glioma patient whose treatment included an IDH1 peptide vaccine. This rearrangement joins TRBV5-6 to TRBJ2-7, with D perhaps being TRBD1 or TRBD2 (5 bases each). This clonotype was sampled from a woman aged 18-29 years with glioma. Some clones in this sample may be carry-over from other donors' samples. The DNA for the CDR3 is TGTGCCAGCAACCTCCGGGACCCGACCCTTCTCGAGCAGTACTTC. Translated, it gives CASNLRDPTLLEQYF.